The rows below give T cell receptor beta chains drawn from one sample of a study of blood T cell repertoires in COVID-19. TCRdb's copy holds only in-frame clones and misses some; the assay was immunoSEQ multiplex PCR. The table has some 270,000 clones, roughly 84% seen once; the top ten hold 0.87%. Material: peripheral blood. These receptors all stem from a human donor with COVID-19, enrolled during active disease. The donor label of this sample is uncertain. CDR3s include the opening cysteine and the closing phenylalanine or tryptophan. Clone size appears in some rows only: once, few, many, or a class for an expanded clone.

TRBV30	TRBJ2-4	.	15	CAWSVRGGVTNIQYF
TRBV6-5	TRBJ2-7	.	15	CASSYRGRGQDEQYF
TRBV19	TRBJ1-2	.	15	CASSRSDRGHYGYTF
TRBV28	TRBJ1-5	.	13	CAAGTGGNQPQHF
TRBV5-4	TRBJ1-2	.	14	CASSLAGRDYGYTF
TRBV6-5	TRBJ1-6	.	14	CASSSAVNNSPLHF
TRBV2	TRBJ2-7	.	14	CASRRGPQFYEQYF
TRBV28	TRBJ1-2	.	14	CASKSGGNNYGYTF
TRBV5-5	TRBJ2-2	.	13	CASSLTLRGELFF
TRBV5-1	TRBJ2-1	.	16	CASSLTQGTAYNEQFF
TRBV30	TRBJ2-7	.	13	CASGLAGAYEQYF
TRBV6-2/TRBV6-3	TRBJ1-5	.	15	CASSYPPTQNQPQHF
TRBV6-2/TRBV6-3	TRBJ1-5	.	15	CASSWGGSGNQPQHF
TRBV5-1	TRBJ2-7	.	14	CASSLGQGLYEQYF
TRBV13	TRBJ1-2	once	13	CASRTRGNYGYTF
TRBV6-1	TRBJ1-1	once	15	CASSDGRGVNTEAFF
TRBV19	TRBJ1-1	.	14	CASIMTGGETEAFF
TRBV6-1	TRBJ2-3	.	16	CASSARTGGATDTQYF
TRBV28	TRBJ1-1	few	14	CASSFFTGDTEAFF
TRBV9	TRBJ2-5	.	18	CASSSPFGLAGEEETQYF
TRBV5-1	TRBJ1-4	.	14	CASSLDRGAEKLFF
TRBV28	TRBJ2-4	.	14	CASSLGAGGNIQYF
TRBV5-1	TRBJ2-1	.	14	CASSPGLALIEQFF
TRBV28	TRBJ1-2	.	16	CASRNRGEDSYYGYTF
TRBV6-5	TRBJ2-3	once	16	CASSYTSGGGTDTQYF
TRBV5-6	TRBJ1-1	.	13	CASSLDRNTEAFF
TRBV6-6	TRBJ2-1	.	15	CASSSPGTRYNEQFF
TRBV28	TRBJ2-2	.	13	CASRRHGEGELFF
TRBV5-1	TRBJ2-3	.	15	CASSLGLAGTDTQYF
TRBV15	TRBJ1-3	.	17	CATSRDQEGADGNTIYF
TRBV11-2	TRBJ2-1	.	15	CASSQAGEGWNEQFF
TRBV19	TRBJ2-1	.	15	CASSVYRGIDSEQFF